The sequence of this T cell receptor (beta chain) was determined in a study of T cells after yellow fever vaccination. Across the whole study: Preparation of fractions with low cell numbers was performed using SMART-Seq v4 Ultra Low Input. Study observations and caveats: Only a small proportion of the clonotypes turned up in both the CD4 and the CD8 compartments, likely arising from convergent recombination.

This CDR3 comprises 12 residues. V was cut by 6 bases and J by 1 base, with 4 bases left in between. This clonotype has at least ten counts. Its antigen is undetermined. Template-switching 5'RACE yielded the TCR cDNA; a universal primer site and UMIs were added in the process. TCRdb re-called the 5' RACE reads with MiXCR, one entry per CDR3 protein. The sample holds roughly 63,000 distinct CDR3 sequences, 7.4% seen once. The receptor's source is a man aged 25-45 years who received the YFV17D yellow fever vaccine. V and J are TRBV12-3 or TRBV12-4 and TRBJ1-3; no firm D call. The source material was CD8+ T cells sorted from PBMCs, sampled 15 days after the yellow fever booster vaccination. The CDR3 DNA follows: TGTGCCAGCAGCATATCTGGAAACACCATATATTTT. Amino acids: CASSISGNTIYF.